One and the same sample provided the 24 T cell receptor beta chains below, sequenced in a study of blood T cell repertoires in COVID-19. TCRdb's table, derived via immunoSEQ multiplex PCR, lists solely in-frame clones and lacks some. Of about 350,000 clones in the sample, about 88% are singletons; the top ten hold just over 1%. The specimen was PBMCs or T cells enriched from blood (not recorded which). These receptors all come from a woman under 40 who had been exposed to COVID-19.

The rearrangement joins TRBV6-4 to TRBJ2-7, with 7 bases lining up with TRBD1. The CDR3 sequence is 15 residues long. The germline CDR1 and CDR2 sequences are MRHNA and SNTAGT. The junction had 9 bases not matched to a gene; V was cut back by 4 bases and J by 3 bases. Here the CDR3 reads CASSAQGDVGYEQYF. CDR3 DNA sequence: TGTGCCAGCAGTGCCCAGGGGGACGTCGGCTACGAGCAGTACTTC.

The genes are TRBV2 and TRBJ2-7; D ambiguous. Trimming cost V 11 bases and J 5 bases, with 25 bases left between them. The CDR3 is 15 residues long. Per germline, CDR1 SNHLY and CDR2 FYNNEI. The CDR3 bases are TGTGCCCCCCGTAACCCACTACCGCCCAACGACGAGCAGTACTTC. Encoded protein: CAPRNPLPPNDEQYF.

This chain joins TRBV3-1 (or the pseudogene TRBV3-2) and TRBJ2-1, with 12 nucleotides matching TRBD2. The CDR3 is 21 residues long. CDR1 is LGHDT and CDR2 is YNNKEL in the germline V gene (reference sequence). After removal of 1 base from V and 2 bases from J, the junction contained 15 bases not matched to a gene. The CDR3 nucleotides read TGTGCCAGCAGCCAAGGGGTACTAGCGGGAGGTACTAGTCTGCCCTACAATGAGCAGTTCTTC. Its translation: CASSQGVLAGGTSLPYNEQFF.

This sequence joins TRBV24-1 and TRBJ2-7; possible D gene TRBD2, 6 bases. V dropped 2 bases and J dropped 3 bases, with 16 bases sitting between them. The germline gives CDR1 KGHDR, CDR2 SFDVKD. The CDR3 is 16 amino acids. DNA for the CDR3: TGTGCCACCAGTGATTCTCGATCGGGAGCGAACTACGAGCAGTACTTC. This codes for CATSDSRSGANYEQYF.

The chain is built from TRBV24-1 and TRBJ1-5; the match to TRBD1 covers 7 bases. Germline CDR1 reads KGHDR; CDR2 reads SFDVKD. This CDR3 comprises 14 residues. The J segment lost 5 bases and the V segment lost 7 bases, leaving 7 bases of the junction unmatched. In nucleotides, the CDR3 is TGTGCCACCAGCCCGGGACAGTTGTATCAGCCCCAGCATTTT. The encoded protein is CATSPGQLYQPQHF.

V is TRBV7-9 and J is TRBJ2-2, with a tentative D call TRBD1 (5 bases). V dropped 2 bases and J dropped 8 bases, with 15 bases sitting between them. The CDR3 runs 15 residues. Looked up from germline, CDR1 is SEHNR and CDR2 is FQNEAQ (reference sequence). The CDR3 DNA follows: TGTGCCAGCAGCTTAAATAAAGGGGCCCAAGGGGAGCTGTTTTTT. Its translation is CASSLNKGAQGELFF.

V usage is TRBV28 and J usage is TRBJ1-3; a weak D match, TRBD1 (5 bases). This CDR3 contains 16 residues. The V gene's germline CDR1 is MDHEN and CDR2 SYDVKM. Deletions cut 3 bases from V and 0 bases from J, with 12 bases between. The CDR3 DNA reads as TGTGCCAGCAGTTTTGGGTTGGGGGGCTCTGGAAACACCATATATTTT. This sequence encodes CASSFGLGGSGNTIYF.

The chain uses TRBV2 and TRBJ2-7, with D unclear. The CDR3 loop spans 12 amino acids. Trimming took off 9 bases at V and 2 bases at J, with 11 bases between the two ends. Germline CDR1 SNHLY, CDR2 FYNNEI. This CDR3 is CASIGPTYEQYF. The CDR3 bases are TGTGCCAGTATTGGCCCCACCTACGAGCAGTACTTC.

The CDR3 coding sequence is TGTGCCAGCCGCGCCGGGGGGTTAAACACTGAAGCTTTCTTT. Its translation: CASRAGGLNTEAFF. V gene TRBV27 combines with J gene TRBJ1-1, with a weak D call TRBD1 (5 bases). The germline V gene encodes CDR1 MNHEY and CDR2 SMNVEV (reference sequence). Deletions cut 8 bases from V and 2 bases from J, with 15 bases between. The CDR3 spans 14 residues.

In its sample, this clone was seen once. The gene calls are TRBV10-3 and TRBJ2-7, with 7 bases identical to TRBD2. This CDR3 comprises 14 residues. With V trimmed by 7 bases and J by 3 bases, 9 bases remained unmatched. Per germline, CDR1 ENHRY and CDR2 SYGVKD. CDR3 DNA: TGTGCCATCAAGGAGGGAGGGGCTAGCTACGAGCAGTACTTC. Its translation: CAIKEGGASYEQYF.

The chain uses TRBV6-4 and TRBJ2-2; TRBD2 matches at 10 bases. CDR1 MRHNA and CDR2 SNTAGT come from the germline V gene. J gave up 3 bases and V 6 bases, and 1 base lay outside the gene matches. The CDR3 loop spans 14 amino acids. Here the CDR3 DNA reads TGTGCCAGCAGCCTAGCGGGAGACACCGGGGAGCTGTTTTTT. The encoded protein is CASSLAGDTGELFF.

V usage is TRBV10-3 and J usage is TRBJ2-3; the D gene is possibly TRBD2 (5 bases). Germline V CDR1 and CDR2: ENHRY, SYGVKD. V was pared by 2 bases and J by 3 bases, with 12 bases between. This CDR3 has 15 amino acids. The DNA of the CDR3 is TGTGCCATCAGTGAGAGTGAGGGCAGGACAGATACGCAGTATTTT. Protein: CAISESEGRTDTQYF.

CDR3 DNA sequence: TGTGCCAGCAGGCGGGAGGCCAGCTCCTACAATGAGCAGTTCTTC. Its protein product is CASRREASSYNEQFF. V is TRBV28 and J is TRBJ2-1, with TRBD2 matching 8 bases. The trim removed 6 bases at V and 0 bases at J, leaving 4 bases unmatched. From germline, CDR1 is MDHEN and CDR2 SYDVKM. The length of the CDR3 is 15 residues.

The chain employs TRBV6-5 and TRBJ2-1, with 11 bases lining up with TRBD2. The germline V gene has CDR1 MNHEY and CDR2 SVGAGI. The V segment lost 7 bases and the J segment 5 bases; nucleotides outside the gene matches: 4. CDR3 length: 14 amino acids. This CDR3 reads CASTRSGRDNEQFF. The CDR3 DNA reads as TGTGCCAGCACCCGTAGCGGGAGGGACAATGAGCAGTTCTTC.

The gene calls are TRBV6-1 and TRBJ2-7; D gene unclear. CDR3 length equals 15 residues. The germline CDR1 and CDR2 sequences are MNHNS and SASEGT. V was trimmed by 2 bases and J by 0 bases, leaving 11 bases between them. CDR3 coding DNA: TGTGCCAGCAGTGAATTACTCATTCCCTCCTACGAGCAGTACTTC. Translating it yields CASSELLIPSYEQYF.

Concerning this clone itself: The sample contains more than one DNA sequence encoding this CDR3. The gene calls are TRBV6-5 and TRBJ2-1, with 12 bases that match TRBD2. The CDR3 is 15 amino acids. V lost 5 bases, J lost 4 bases, and 3 bases stayed unmatched. The V gene's germline CDR1 is MNHEY and CDR2 SVGAGI. CDR3 region: CASSPGTSGYNEQFF. CDR3 coding DNA: TGTGCCAGCAGTCCCGGGACTAGCGGGTACAATGAGCAGTTCTTC.

The chain recombines TRBV4-1 with TRBJ2-7; TRBD1 matches 7 bases. Germline-derived CDR1 and CDR2 are MGHRA and YSYEKL. With 4 bases clipped from V and 1 base from J, the junction kept 10 bases outside the gene matches. The CDR3 length is 16 residues. The CDR3 sequence: CASSPGTAVGSYEQYF. In DNA, the CDR3 is TGCGCCAGCAGCCCAGGGACAGCGGTGGGGTCCTACGAGCAGTACTTC.

V is TRBV6-5 and J is TRBJ2-1, with TRBD1 matching over 7 bases. The CDR3 has 16 residues. Germline V gene sequence: CDR1 MNHEY, CDR2 SVGAGI. V was pared by 0 bases and J by 0 bases, with 2 bases of the junction left unmatched. The CDR3: CASSYSGTASYNEQFF. CDR3 coding DNA: TGTGCCAGCAGTTACTCTGGGACAGCCTCCTACAATGAGCAGTTCTTC.

The chain has TRBV19 and TRBJ2-3, with 8 bases identical to TRBD1. The ends lost 5 bases at V and 4 bases at J; junction bases unmatched: 2. Germline lookup yields CDR1 LNHDA and CDR2 SQIVND (reference sequence). The CDR3 consists of 13 residues. The CDR3 DNA reads as TGTGCCAGTAGTTTACAGGGGGCAGATACGCAGTATTTT. Protein sequence: CASSLQGADTQYF.

The V call is TRBV7-9, the J call TRBJ1-2; 10 bases agree with TRBD1. The CDR3 has 14 residues. The V gene's germline CDR1 is SEHNR and CDR2 FQNEAQ (reference sequence). V was pared by 7 bases and J by 6 bases, with 8 bases of the junction left unmatched. Here the CDR3 DNA reads TGTGCCAGCATACAGACAGGGGGCGCCGATGGCTACACCTTC. Its translation: CASIQTGGADGYTF.

J is TRBJ2-7 and V is TRBV3-1 (or the pseudogene TRBV3-2); 16 bases are shared with TRBD2. Germline CDR1 and CDR2: LGHDT and YNNKEL (reference sequence). Trimming cost V 2 bases and J 5 bases; bases outside gene matches: 9. This CDR3 comprises 18 residues. Here the CDR3 reads CASSQPGLAGGPRDEQYF. The CDR3 DNA reads as TGTGCCAGCAGCCAACCGGGACTAGCGGGAGGGCCAAGGGACGAGCAGTACTTC.

The chain has TRBV11-3 and TRBJ2-7; 9 bases agree with TRBD1. CDR1 and CDR2 from the germline V gene are SGHNT and YENEEA. J was trimmed by 3 bases and V by 1 base; bases with no gene match: 4. The CDR3 runs to 15 residues. The CDR3 here is CASSLVGQGSYEQYF. The CDR3, as DNA: TGTGCCAGCAGCTTAGTGGGACAGGGTAGCTACGAGCAGTACTTC.

V is TRBV14 and J is TRBJ2-1; tentatively, D is TRBD2 (6 bases). Germline V CDR1 and CDR2: SGHDN, FVKESK. V lost 4 bases to trimming and J lost 8 bases, with 15 bases between them. The length of the CDR3 is 14 residues. The CDR3 spells CASSLLAVKDEQFF. The CDR3 DNA reads TGTGCCAGCAGCCTGTTAGCGGTTAAGGATGAGCAGTTCTTC.

The chain carries TRBV2 and TRBJ1-1, with D tentatively TRBD1 (5 bases). Between the trimmed V and J ends, which lost 3 bases and 5 bases, there was a span of 13 bases. CDR3 length equals 14 residues. Looked up from germline, CDR1 is SNHLY and CDR2 is FYNNEI. CDR3 region: CASSDQGLSTEAFF. The CDR3 DNA reads as TGTGCCAGCAGTGACCAGGGCCTAAGTACTGAAGCTTTCTTT. The variable domain in full, completed from reference TRBV2 and TRBJ1-1, reads EPEVTQTPSHQVTQMGQEVILRCVPISNHLYFYWYRQILGQKVEFLVSFYNNEISEKSEIFDDQFSVERPDGSNFTLKIRSTKLEDSAMYFCASSDQGLSTEAFFGQGTRLTVV.